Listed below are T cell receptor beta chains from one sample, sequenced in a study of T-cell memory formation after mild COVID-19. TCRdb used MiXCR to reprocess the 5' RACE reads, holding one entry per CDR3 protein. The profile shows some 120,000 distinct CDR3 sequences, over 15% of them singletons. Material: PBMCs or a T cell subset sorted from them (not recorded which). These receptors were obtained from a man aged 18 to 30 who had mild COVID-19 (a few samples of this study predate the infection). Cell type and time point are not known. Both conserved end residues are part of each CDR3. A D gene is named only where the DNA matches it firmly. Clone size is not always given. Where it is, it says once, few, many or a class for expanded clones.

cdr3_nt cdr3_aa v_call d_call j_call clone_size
TGCGCCAGCAGCTTCCAGGGGGGGAATAATTCACCCCTCCACTTT CASSFQGGNNSPLHF TRBV5-1 TRBD1 TRBJ1-6 few
TGTGCCAGCAGATCCGGGACAAGTAATTCTGGGGCCAACGTCCTGACTTTC CASRSGTSNSGANVLTF TRBV2 . TRBJ2-6 .
TGCGCCAGCAGCCAAGAGGGGACAGGGGTCGGGGAGACCCAGTACTTC CASSQEGTGVGETQYF TRBV4-1 TRBD1 TRBJ2-5 few
TGCGCCAGCAGCCTACAACCAGGGTTAAATTCACCCCTCCACTTT CASSLQPGLNSPLHF TRBV4-3 . TRBJ1-6 few
TGTGCCAGCAGCCCGAGAACGGGTCGAACTGAAGCTTTCTTT CASSPRTGRTEAFF TRBV5-5 . TRBJ1-1 few
TGTGCCAGCAGCTTAGAACCCAGGCAGCCCTACAATGAGCAGTTCTTC CASSLEPRQPYNEQFF TRBV7-2 . TRBJ2-1 few
TGTGCCAGCTCCCGTACGGCGCAGGGGCAGGATGAGCAGTTCTTC CASSRTAQGQDEQFF TRBV18 . TRBJ2-1 .
TGTGCCAGCTCACCGGATTCGACAGACCAAGAGACCCAGTACTTC CASSPDSTDQETQYF TRBV18 . TRBJ2-5 few
TGCGCCAGCAGCCAACCCTTCTGGACAGGGGAAGATACGCAGTATTTT CASSQPFWTGEDTQYF TRBV4-1 TRBD1 TRBJ2-3 few
TGTGCCACCAGGAGTGCAGGACAGAACTACGAGCAGTACTTC CATRSAGQNYEQYF TRBV15 . TRBJ2-7 few
TGTGCCAGCAGCTTCACGACGGACAGCGATCAGCCCCAGCATTTT CASSFTTDSDQPQHF TRBV5-5 . TRBJ1-5 .
TGCGCCAGCAGCGGAGGCGGCACTGGAGAGACCCAGTACTTC CASSGGGTGETQYF TRBV5-1 . TRBJ2-5 few
TGCGCCATCGGAAGGGACACCGGGGAGCTGTTTTTT CAIGRDTGELFF TRBV23-1 . TRBJ2-2 .
TGTGCCAGCAGCGTGAGTAGCGGGGCACCCACAGATACGCAGTATTTT CASSVSSGAPTDTQYF TRBV7-2 TRBD2 TRBJ2-3 .
TGCGCCAGCAGCTTCGGGACGTTCGATACAGATACGCAGTATTTT CASSFGTFDTDTQYF TRBV5-1 . TRBJ2-3 few
TGCGCCAGCAGCTTGTGGGGGGGTCAGAATCAGCCCCAGCATTTT CASSLWGGQNQPQHF TRBV5-1 . TRBJ1-5 .
TGTGCCATCAGTGACAGGGCTGGCACAGATACGCAGTATTTT CAISDRAGTDTQYF TRBV10-3 . TRBJ2-3 .
TGCGCCAGCAGCTTCCGGACAGGGGGTATAGAGACCCAGTACTTC CASSFRTGGIETQYF TRBV5-1 TRBD1 TRBJ2-5 few
TGTGCCAGCTCACCGGACAGGGAGGGCTACACCTTC CASSPDREGYTF TRBV18 TRBD1 TRBJ1-2 once
TGTGCCAGCAGCTTACACATGAACACTGAAGCTTTCTTT CASSLHMNTEAFF TRBV7-3 . TRBJ1-1 .
TGCAGCGTGCGGTCGGATAATGAAAAACTGTTTTTT CSVRSDNEKLFF TRBV29-1 . TRBJ1-4 .
TGCAGTGCTAGAGGGAGTAGTGGCTACAATGAGCAGTTCTTC CSARGSSGYNEQFF TRBV20-1 . TRBJ2-1 few
TGTGCCAGCAGTCGACTAGTTCACGAGTTCTTC CASSRLVHEFF TRBV2 . TRBJ2-1 .
TGTGCCAGCAGTTACGGGCCTAGAGTCGGCTACGAGCAGTACTTC CASSYGPRVGYEQYF TRBV6-5 . TRBJ2-7 few
TGTGCCATCAGTGAAATTATGGCTAGCGGTTACAATGAGCAGTTCTTC CAISEIMASGYNEQFF TRBV10-3 TRBD2 TRBJ2-1 .
TGTGCCAGCAGTTCAAGACTAGCGGGGAGTATCACAGATACGCAGTATTTT CASSSRLAGSITDTQYF TRBV6-2/TRBV6-3 TRBD2 TRBJ2-3 few
TGTGCCAGTAGCCGGGACGGCACTGAAGCTTTCTTT CASSRDGTEAFF TRBV19 . TRBJ1-1 .
TGTGCCAGCAGTTGGCGGAACTCTGGGGCCAACGTCCTGACTTTC CASSWRNSGANVLTF TRBV6-6 . TRBJ2-6 .
TGTGCCAGCAGCCGTACCGGGACGGAAGGCTACACCTTC CASSRTGTEGYTF TRBV7-3 . TRBJ1-2 few
TGTGCCAGCAGTGAACTCGCGGGACGGACTGAAAAACTGTTTTTT CASSELAGRTEKLFF TRBV6-1 . TRBJ1-4 .
TGCGCCAGCAGCTTGTCAGGGGCAGGCACAGATACGCAGTATTTT CASSLSGAGTDTQYF TRBV5-1 . TRBJ2-3 few
TGCGCCAGCACCCTGGCCACGCTGAGCACAGATACGCAGTATTTT CASTLATLSTDTQYF TRBV5-1 . TRBJ2-3 .
TGTGCCAGCAGTCCCTCATATATCACTGAAGCTTTCTTT CASSPSYITEAFF TRBV6-5 . TRBJ1-1 few
TGCAGTGCTAGAGATTACAGGGGGAGGCAGCCCCAGCATTTT CSARDYRGRQPQHF TRBV20-1 TRBD1 TRBJ1-5 once
TGCAGTGCTAGGAGCGGGGGTATCACCGGGGAGCTGTTTTTT CSARSGGITGELFF TRBV20-1 TRBD2 TRBJ2-2 .
TGTGCCAGCAGTTTATCCCGCAGGGAAGAGACCCAGTACTTC CASSLSRREETQYF TRBV27 . TRBJ2-5 many
TGTGCCAGCAGCCTAGAGGACAGGGTAACTTTCTTT CASSLEDRVTFF TRBV11-2 TRBD1 TRBJ1-1 .
TGCAGTGCTAGTGACCTAGCCAAAAACATTCAGTACTTC CSASDLAKNIQYF TRBV20-1 . TRBJ2-4 many
TGTGCCAGCAGGGACCCGGGGGGTTTACAGCCCCAGCATTTT CASRDPGGLQPQHF TRBV6-2/TRBV6-3 . TRBJ1-5 .
TGTGCCAGCAGATTAGAGGACAGGGCCACTGAAGCTTTCTTT CASRLEDRATEAFF TRBV12-3/TRBV12-4 TRBD1 TRBJ1-1 .
TGTGCCAGCAGCTTGATAGTAGCGGGGGGTACTATCACAGATACGCAGTATTTT CASSLIVAGGTITDTQYF TRBV7-8 TRBD2 TRBJ2-3 .
TGTGCCAGCAGCTACGGGACAGGGAAGGCCGGGGAGCTGTTTTTT CASSYGTGKAGELFF TRBV7-9 TRBD1 TRBJ2-2 few
TGTGCCACCAGTGACTCAGACAGGGAGGGGGTCAATGAGCAGTTCTTC CATSDSDREGVNEQFF TRBV24-1 . TRBJ2-1 many
TGTGCCAGCAGCTTCGGGGGTGGAAACACCATATATTTT CASSFGGGNTIYF TRBV7-2 . TRBJ1-3 .
TGTGCCAGTCGGGGCCCGGGTGTCTATGGCTACACCTTC CASRGPGVYGYTF TRBV6-5 . TRBJ1-2 .
TGTGCCAGCAGCTTAGACTACACTGAAGCTTTCTTT CASSLDYTEAFF TRBV7-2 . TRBJ1-1 few
TGTGCCAGCAGTCCCCGGGACCCGAGCTCCTACGAGCAGTACTTC CASSPRDPSSYEQYF TRBV12-3/TRBV12-4 . TRBJ2-7 few